The present T cell receptor beta chain was sequenced within a study of cytomegalovirus exposure and HLA in healthy donors. The CDR3 has 13 residues. CDR1 and CDR2 from the germline V gene are SGHAT and FQNNGV. Trimming pared 0 bases from V and 6 bases from J, leaving 6 bases between. Regarding this clone: What it recognizes is unknown.

Study-wide results and limits: Productive rates of about 90% or about 30% were seen for most TCR beta V segments in an earlier analysis.

PCR employed 60 Vbeta and 13 Jbeta primers. In the authors' workflow: Per a later analysis, the number of unique TCR beta chains was roughly 87 million, of which some 9.9 million were shared. Libraries were prepared by immunoSEQ multiplex PCR; TCRdb keeps only in-frame clonotypes and omits some of them. V and J calls and clone size are copied from that table; D and trimming were computed from the DNA. The table lists some 150,000 clones, around 77% of them singletons. This sequence originates from a man in his thirties or forties in good health and CMV-seropositive. The sample was PBMCs. This chain uses TRBV11-2 with TRBJ1-5; TRBD1 is a possible D gene (5 bases). The DNA of the CDR3 is TGTGCCAGCAGCTTAGAGGGGGGTCAGCCCCAGCATTTT. Translated: CASSLEGGQPQHF.